The 24 T cell receptor beta chains below come from one sample, sequenced in a study of blood T cells in healthy people across ages. Next came a second PCR, run for roughly 6 to 11 cycles, which used a sample-barcoded 5' primer along with a J-beta primer mix. TCRdb used MiXCR to reprocess the 5' RACE reads, holding one entry per CDR3 protein. This table holds approximately 770,000 distinct CDR3 sequences, 58% found once. What was sequenced was blood. All receptors come from a young man in good health.

The chain has TRBV5-1 and TRBJ2-1; maybe TRBD2 (5 bases). V lost 3 bases to trimming and J lost 9 bases, with 19 bases between them. Germline loops: CDR1 SGHRS, CDR2 YFSETQ. The length of the CDR3 is 15 residues. The CDR3: CASSYRPLEATEQFF. As DNA, the CDR3 is TGCGCCAGCAGCTATAGGCCACTAGAGGCGACTGAGCAGTTCTTC.

Many counts were recorded for this clonotype. The rearrangement links TRBV18 to TRBJ2-5; D is unresolved. The CDR3 consists of 10 residues. Germline CDR1 and CDR2: KGHSH and LQKENI. V was pared by 8 bases and J by 1 base, with 2 bases between. The CDR3 bases are TGTGCCAGCAGCCAAGAGACCCAGTACTTC. It specifies CASSQETQYF.

The chain combines TRBV29-1 with TRBJ2-7, with TRBD1 identical over 9 bases. This CDR3 region has 13 residues. The germline gives CDR1 SQVTM, CDR2 ANQGSEA. V was clipped by 6 bases and J by 1 base; unmatched bases: 4. This CDR3 reads CSVMTGGSYEQYF. CDR3 sequence (DNA): TGCAGCGTAATGACAGGGGGATCCTACGAGCAGTACTTC.

This sequence joins TRBV7-9 and TRBJ2-3; D remains ambiguous. Trimming removed 5 bases from V and 6 bases from J, with 15 bases in between. Germline lookup yields CDR1 SEHNR and CDR2 FQNEAQ (reference sequence). The CDR3 covers 14 residues. CDR3 region: CASSKNGRRDTQYF. CDR3 DNA: TGTGCCAGCAGCAAGAACGGGCGGCGGGATACGCAGTATTTT.

The CDR3 DNA reads as TGTGCCAGCAGCATATCCGGGCGGAAAAACATTCAGTACTTC. It is translated as CASSISGRKNIQYF. The rearrangement uses TRBV7-9 and TRBJ2-4, with D hard to call. Germline V gene sequence: CDR1 SEHNR, CDR2 FQNEAQ (reference sequence). Between the trimmed V and J ends, which lost 5 bases and 4 bases, there was a span of 12 bases. This CDR3 spans 14 amino acids.

The chain joins TRBV7-6 to TRBJ2-7; 11 bases fit TRBD2. The trim removed 5 bases at V and 3 bases at J, leaving 9 bases unmatched. This CDR3 spans 16 amino acids. CDR1 and CDR2 from the germline V gene are SGHVS and FNYEAQ. CDR3 amino acids: CASSQVGGLAVYEQYF. In DNA, the CDR3 is TGTGCCAGCAGCCAGGTGGGGGGACTAGCGGTCTACGAGCAGTACTTC.

Ten or more counts support this clonotype. This chain joins TRBV9 and TRBJ1-5; D not resolved. Trimming took 4 bases from V and 7 from J, leaving 18 bases between them. There are 15 residues in the CDR3. The germline V gene encodes CDR1 SGDLS and CDR2 YYNGEE. In DNA form, the CDR3 reads TGTGCCAGCAGCCCCACTCCCCAGGTTGACCAGCCCCAGCATTTT. Protein: CASSPTPQVDQPQHF.

This clonotype was detected a few times. This sequence joins TRBV10-3 and TRBJ2-1, with a weak D call TRBD2 (6 bases). The V gene lost 10 bases and the J gene lost 1 base, with 17 bases spanning the gap. Per germline, CDR1 ENHRY and CDR2 SYGVKD. CDR3 length equals 15 residues. CDR3 protein: CATKVREDSYNEQFF. As DNA, the CDR3 is TGTGCCACCAAGGTAAGGGAGGATTCCTACAATGAGCAGTTCTTC.

The chain carries TRBV18 and TRBJ2-3; 9 bases are a match to TRBD2. Germline values: CDR1 KGHSH, CDR2 LQKENI. This CDR3 region has 16 residues. Losses at the gene ends were 8 bases for V and 1 base for J; bases not matched to a gene: 10. CDR3 protein: CASAAGSGGGTDTQYF. For the CDR3, the DNA is TGTGCCAGCGCAGCCGGTAGCGGGGGAGGCACAGATACGCAGTATTTT. Full variable domain (remainder filled in from reference TRBV18 and TRBJ2-3): NAGVMQNPRHLVRRRGQEARLRCSPMKGHSHVYWYRQLPEEGLKFMVYLQKENIIDESGMPKERFSAEFPKEGPSILRIQQVVRGDSAAYFCASAAGSGGGTDTQYFGPGTRLTVL.

The V gene is TRBV7-2, the J gene TRBJ2-3; a weak D match, TRBD1 (6 bases). The CDR3 is 16 amino acids. V was pared by 0 bases and J by 0 bases, with 10 bases between. The germline gives CDR1 SGHTA, CDR2 FQGNSA. The CDR3 DNA reads TGTGCCAGCAGCTTAGCTGGGACATATAGCACAGATACGCAGTATTTT. Translating it yields CASSLAGTYSTDTQYF.

This chain links TRBV7-2 with TRBJ2-3, with D unresolved. The germline V gene encodes CDR1 SGHTA and CDR2 FQGNSA. This CDR3 comprises 12 residues. V lost 5 bases, J lost 5 bases, and 8 bases lay in between. CDR3 coding DNA: TGTGCCAGCAGCCCAGTGGTAGATACGCAGTATTTT. Protein product: CASSPVVDTQYF. The full variable domain, completed using reference TRBV7-2 and TRBJ2-3, is GAGVSQSPSNKVTEKGKDVELRCDPISGHTALYWYRQSLGQGLEFLIYFQGNSAPDKSGLPSDRFSAERTGGSVSTLTIQRTQQEDSAVYLCASSPVVDTQYFGPGTRLTVL.

V is TRBV7-2 and J is TRBJ1-5; D might be TRBD1 (5 bases). The CDR3 runs 16 residues. Trimming took 2 bases from V and 3 from J, leaving 14 bases between them. Germline V CDR1 and CDR2: SGHTA, FQGNSA. In DNA form, the CDR3 reads TGTGCCAGCAGCTTAAATAGCTGGGGGATCAATCAGCCCCAGCATTTT. Translation: CASSLNSWGINQPQHF.

This clonotype was picked up a small number of times. The rearrangement links TRBV28 to TRBJ2-6, with D unresolved. Trimming shortened V by 6 bases and J by 0 bases, and 6 bases separated the two germline ends. The CDR3 is 14 amino acids. Germline CDR1 is MDHEN and CDR2 is SYDVKM. CDR3 protein: CASRPSSGANVLTF. The CDR3 DNA is TGTGCCAGCAGACCAAGCTCTGGGGCCAACGTCCTGACTTTC.

This chain uses TRBV7-2 with TRBJ2-5; D uncertain. Trimming cost V 3 bases and J 3 bases, with 11 bases left between them. Germline CDR1 SGHTA, CDR2 FQGNSA. The length of the CDR3 is 14 residues. Here the CDR3 reads CASSFPQTKETQYF. The CDR3 region has the DNA TGTGCCAGCAGCTTTCCTCAAACTAAAGAGACCCAGTACTTC.

J is TRBJ2-1 and V is TRBV11-2; D is undetermined. Trimming left V 4 bases short and J 8 bases short, with 15 bases between. Germline V gene data show CDR1 as SGHAT and CDR2 as FQNNGV. There are 14 residues in the CDR3. The CDR3 protein is CASSSDLLIDEQFF. CDR3 in DNA: TGTGCCAGCAGCTCAGATCTCCTTATAGATGAGCAGTTCTTC.

The chain uses TRBV4-2 and TRBJ1-2, with D perhaps TRBD1 (5 bases). This CDR3 is built from 13 residues. CDR1 is LGHNA and CDR2 is YNFKEQ in the germline V gene. The V and J ends lost 3 bases and 6 bases respectively, with 11 bases between them. CDR3 DNA: TGTGCCAGCAGCCATCAGGGTGGGGATGGCTACACCTTC. Residues: CASSHQGGDGYTF.

This clonotype occurred once. The chain has TRBV29-1 and TRBJ1-5, with D unresolved. The CDR3 totals 12 residues. V lost 8 bases and J 7 bases, leaving 15 bases between the germline ends. Germline CDR1 and CDR2: SQVTM and ANQGSEA. The CDR3 sequence: CSIAQENQPQHF. DNA for the CDR3: TGCAGCATTGCTCAGGAGAACCAGCCCCAGCATTTT.

This clonotype was detected only once. The chain is built from TRBV4-2 and TRBJ2-5; the match to TRBD2 covers 11 bases. The tail of the sequence fits TRBJ2-7 better, so the J call may be wrong. CDR3 size: 18 residues. Germline CDR1 LGHNA, CDR2 YNFKEQ. Here the CDR3 reads CASSQDLLAGELNYEQYF. CDR3 coding DNA: TGTGCCAGCAGCCAAGATTTACTAGCGGGAGAGTTGAACTACGAGCAGTACTTC.

This clonotype showed up just a few times. The chain couples TRBV30 to TRBJ2-1, with 7 positions matching TRBD2. This CDR3 comprises 14 residues. V was pared by 5 bases and J by 0 bases, with 4 bases of the junction left unmatched. The germline V gene encodes CDR1 GTSNPN and CDR2 SVGIG (reference sequence). The CDR3 coding sequence is TGTGCCTGGGGGGAGGGGAGCTCCTACAATGAGCAGTTCTTC. Encoded protein: CAWGEGSSYNEQFF.

In its sample, this clonotype was seen a few times. This chain joins TRBV9 and TRBJ2-5, with D perhaps being TRBD1 or TRBD2 (5 bases each). Germline V gives CDR1 SGDLS, CDR2 YYNGEE. The CDR3 is made up of 17 amino acids. The ends were cut back, 2 bases at V and 0 bases at J, with 17 bases in the middle. The CDR3 DNA follows: TGTGCCAGCAGCGTCCCCAGGGACCTCCCGTACCAAGAGACCCAGTACTTC. Its protein product is CASSVPRDLPYQETQYF.

There are a few counts of this clonotype. V and J are TRBV4-2 and TRBJ1-5; 8 bases fit TRBD1. This CDR3 spans 14 amino acids. With V trimmed by 4 bases and J by 6 bases, 5 bases remained unmatched. CDR1 and CDR2 from the germline V gene are LGHNA and YNFKEQ. In DNA form, the CDR3 reads TGTGCCAGCAGCCTGACAGGGGACGGTCAGCCCCAGCATTTT. Protein product: CASSLTGDGQPQHF.

This clonotype has a single count. This chain connects TRBV20-1 to TRBJ1-2, with D possibly being TRBD1 (5 bases). Germline lookup yields CDR1 DFQATT and CDR2 SNEGSKA (reference sequence). The length of the CDR3 is 12 residues. Trimming shortened V by 1 base and J by 7 bases, and 10 bases separated the two germline ends. Written as DNA, the CDR3 is TGCAGTGCTAGAGGACTCCAGGGTGGCTACACCTTC. Its protein is CSARGLQGGYTF.

This clonotype has a handful of counts. The chain is built from TRBV4-3 and TRBJ2-3, with no clear D. The germline V gene encodes CDR1 LGHNA and CDR2 YSLEER. With 1 base removed from V and 4 bases from J, the gap between germline ends came to 3 bases. The CDR3 is 12 residues long. CDR3: CASSQGADTQYF. DNA for the CDR3: TGCGCCAGCAGCCAAGGGGCAGATACGCAGTATTTT.

The chain links TRBV7-2 to TRBJ2-4; D possibly uses TRBD1 or TRBD2 (5 bases each). The J call may be in error: the DNA end matches TRBJ2-7 better. This CDR3 spans 14 amino acids. In germline, CDR1 is SGHTA, CDR2 FQGNSA. CDR3 in amino acids: CASSLEVGRDEQYF. The CDR3 coding sequence is TGTGCCAGCAGCTTAGAAGTGGGACGGGACGAGCAGTACTTC.